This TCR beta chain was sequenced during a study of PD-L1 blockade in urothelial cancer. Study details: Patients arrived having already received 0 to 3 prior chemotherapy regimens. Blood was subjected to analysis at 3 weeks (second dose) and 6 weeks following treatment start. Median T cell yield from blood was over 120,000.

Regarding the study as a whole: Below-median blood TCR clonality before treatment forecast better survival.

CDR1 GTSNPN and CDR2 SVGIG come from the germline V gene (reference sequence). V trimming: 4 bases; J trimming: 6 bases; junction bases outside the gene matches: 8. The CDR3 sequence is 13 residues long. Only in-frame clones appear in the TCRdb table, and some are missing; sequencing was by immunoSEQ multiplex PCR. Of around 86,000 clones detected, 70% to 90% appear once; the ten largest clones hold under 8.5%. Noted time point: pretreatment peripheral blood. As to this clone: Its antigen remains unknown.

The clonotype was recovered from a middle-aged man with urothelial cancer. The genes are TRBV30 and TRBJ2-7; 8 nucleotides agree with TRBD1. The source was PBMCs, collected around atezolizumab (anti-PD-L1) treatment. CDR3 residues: CAWTRNDRGEQYF. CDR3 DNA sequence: TGTGCCTGGACCCGAAACGACAGGGGCGAGCAGTACTTC.